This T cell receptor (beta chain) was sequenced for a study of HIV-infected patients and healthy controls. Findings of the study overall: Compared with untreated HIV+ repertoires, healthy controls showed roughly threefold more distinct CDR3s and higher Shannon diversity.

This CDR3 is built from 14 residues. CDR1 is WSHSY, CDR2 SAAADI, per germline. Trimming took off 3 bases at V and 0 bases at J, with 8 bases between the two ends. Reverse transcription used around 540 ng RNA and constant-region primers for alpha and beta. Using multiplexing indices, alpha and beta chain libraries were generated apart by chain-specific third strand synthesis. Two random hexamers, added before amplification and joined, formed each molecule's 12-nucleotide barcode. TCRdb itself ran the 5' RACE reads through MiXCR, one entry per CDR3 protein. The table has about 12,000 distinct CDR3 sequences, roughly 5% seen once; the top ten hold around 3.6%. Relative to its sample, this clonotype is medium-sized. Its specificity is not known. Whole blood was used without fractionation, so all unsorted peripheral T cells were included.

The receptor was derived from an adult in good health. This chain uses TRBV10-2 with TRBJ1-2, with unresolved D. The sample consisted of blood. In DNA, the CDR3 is TGCGCCAGCAGTGACAGGTCCACTAACTATGGCTACACCTTC. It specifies CASSDRSTNYGYTF.